This T cell receptor (beta chain) was sequenced for a study of T cells after yellow fever vaccination. A process of 5'RACE template switching, which added a universal primer site and UMIs, was used to make TCR cDNA. From the 5' RACE reads, TCRdb called clonotypes with MiXCR, one entry per CDR3 protein. This table holds around 320,000 distinct CDR3 sequences, around 10% found once. This clonotype was recorded a few times. The target antigen is unknown. CDR1 SGHVS and CDR2 FNYEAQ come from the germline V gene. The CDR3 runs 17 residues. V lost 3 bases, J lost 0 bases, and 7 bases stayed unmatched. Whole-study findings and limits: A faster peak, day 5 versus 15, was reached by the weaker secondary response. In post-booster samples, most primary-vaccination clones reappeared (approximately 96% CD4, 88% CD8).

The material was CD4+ T cells sorted from PBMCs, obtained 45 days after the yellow fever booster vaccination. The chain is built from TRBV7-6 and TRBJ2-1, with 8 bases matching TRBD2. The TCR sequence derives from a man aged 18 to 30 who received the YFV17D yellow fever vaccine. The CDR3 is CASSLRERGSSYNEQFF. DNA of the CDR3: TGTGCCAGCAGCTTGAGGGAGCGGGGGAGCTCCTACAATGAGCAGTTCTTC.